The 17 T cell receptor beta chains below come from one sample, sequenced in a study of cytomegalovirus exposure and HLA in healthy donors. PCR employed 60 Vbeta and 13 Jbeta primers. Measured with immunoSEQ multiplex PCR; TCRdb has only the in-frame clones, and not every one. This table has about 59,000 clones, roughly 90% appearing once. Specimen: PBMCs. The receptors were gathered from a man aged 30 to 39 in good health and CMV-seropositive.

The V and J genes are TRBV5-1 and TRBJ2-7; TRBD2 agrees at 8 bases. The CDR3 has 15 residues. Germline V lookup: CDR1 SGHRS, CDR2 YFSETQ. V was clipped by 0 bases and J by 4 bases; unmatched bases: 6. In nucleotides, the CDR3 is TGCGCCAGCAGCTTGGCGGCGGGAGGAATATACGAGCAGTACTTC. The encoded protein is CASSLAAGGIYEQYF.

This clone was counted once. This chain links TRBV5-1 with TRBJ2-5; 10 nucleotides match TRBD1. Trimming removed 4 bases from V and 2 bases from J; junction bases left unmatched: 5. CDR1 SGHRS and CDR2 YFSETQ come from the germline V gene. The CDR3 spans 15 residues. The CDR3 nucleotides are TGCGCCAGCAGCAGGGGGACAGGGGAGCAAGAGACCCAGTACTTC. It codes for CASSRGTGEQETQYF.

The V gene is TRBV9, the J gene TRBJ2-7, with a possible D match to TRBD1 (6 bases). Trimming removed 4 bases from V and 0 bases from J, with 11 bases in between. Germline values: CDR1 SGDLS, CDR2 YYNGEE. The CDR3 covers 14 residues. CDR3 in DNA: TGTGCCAGCAGCCTCGGACAGTACTCCTACGAGCAGTACTTC. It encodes CASSLGQYSYEQYF. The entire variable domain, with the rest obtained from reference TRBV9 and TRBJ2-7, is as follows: DSGVTQTPKHLITATGQRVTLRCSPRSGDLSVYWYQQSLDQGLQFLIQYYNGEERAKGNILERFSAQQFPDLHSELNLSSLELGDSALYFCASSLGQYSYEQYFGPGTRLTVT.

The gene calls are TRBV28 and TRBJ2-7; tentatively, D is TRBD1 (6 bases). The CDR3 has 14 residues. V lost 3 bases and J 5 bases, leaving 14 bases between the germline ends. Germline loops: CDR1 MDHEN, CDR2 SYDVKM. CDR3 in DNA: TGTGCCAGCAGTTTTAGGCAGGGGAGTAACGAGCAGTACTTC. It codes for CASSFRQGSNEQYF.

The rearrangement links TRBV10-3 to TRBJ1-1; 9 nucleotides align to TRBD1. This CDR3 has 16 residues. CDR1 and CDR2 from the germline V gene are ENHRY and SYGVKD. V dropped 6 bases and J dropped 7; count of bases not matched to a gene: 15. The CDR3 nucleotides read TGTGCCATCAGGGGGGGGACCGGGACAGGGACTCATGAAGCTTTCTTT. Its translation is CAIRGGTGTGTHEAFF.

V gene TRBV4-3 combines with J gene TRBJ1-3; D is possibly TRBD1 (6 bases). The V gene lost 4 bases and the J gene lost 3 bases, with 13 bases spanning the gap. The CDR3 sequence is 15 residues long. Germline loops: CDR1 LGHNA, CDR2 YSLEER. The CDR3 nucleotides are TGCGCCAGCAGCCCCGTAGGGGGTTTTGGAAACACCATATATTTT. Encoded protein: CASSPVGGFGNTIYF.

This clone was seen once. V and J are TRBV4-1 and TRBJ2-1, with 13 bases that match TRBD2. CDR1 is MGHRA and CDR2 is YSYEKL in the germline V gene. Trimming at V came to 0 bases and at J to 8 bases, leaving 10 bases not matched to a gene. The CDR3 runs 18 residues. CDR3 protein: CASSQDRSGTSGKDEQFF. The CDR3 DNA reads TGCGCCAGCAGCCAAGACAGATCCGGGACTAGCGGGAAAGATGAGCAGTTCTTC.

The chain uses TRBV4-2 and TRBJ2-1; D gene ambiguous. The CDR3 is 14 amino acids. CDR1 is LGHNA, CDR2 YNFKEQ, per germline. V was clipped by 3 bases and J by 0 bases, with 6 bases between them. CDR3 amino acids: CASSHSSSYNEQFF. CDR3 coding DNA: TGTGCCAGCAGCCATTCGAGCTCCTACAATGAGCAGTTCTTC.

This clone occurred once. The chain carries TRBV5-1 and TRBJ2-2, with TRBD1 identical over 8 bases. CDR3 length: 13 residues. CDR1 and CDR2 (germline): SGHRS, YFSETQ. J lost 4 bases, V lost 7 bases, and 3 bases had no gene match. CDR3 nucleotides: TGCGCCAGCGGACAGGGACTCACCGGGGAGCTGTTTTTT. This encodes CASGQGLTGELFF.

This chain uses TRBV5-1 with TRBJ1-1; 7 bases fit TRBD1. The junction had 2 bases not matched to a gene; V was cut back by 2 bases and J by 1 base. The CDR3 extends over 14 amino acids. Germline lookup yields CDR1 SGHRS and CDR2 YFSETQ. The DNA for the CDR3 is TGCGCCAGCAGCTTTACAGGGGAGAACACTGAAGCTTTCTTT. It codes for CASSFTGENTEAFF. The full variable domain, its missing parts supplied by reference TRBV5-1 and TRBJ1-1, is KAGVTQTPRYLIKTRGQQVTLSCSPISGHRSVSWYQQTPGQGLQFLFEYFSETQRNKGNFPGRFSGRQFSNSRSEMNVSTLELGDSALYLCASSFTGENTEAFFGQGTRLTVV.

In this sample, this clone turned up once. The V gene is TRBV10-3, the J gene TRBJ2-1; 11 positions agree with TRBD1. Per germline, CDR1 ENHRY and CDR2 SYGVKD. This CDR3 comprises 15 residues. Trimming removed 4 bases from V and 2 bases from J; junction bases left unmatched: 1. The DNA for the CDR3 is TGTGCCATCAGTGGGGGACAGGGGGCCTACAATGAGCAGTTCTTC. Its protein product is CAISGGQGAYNEQFF.

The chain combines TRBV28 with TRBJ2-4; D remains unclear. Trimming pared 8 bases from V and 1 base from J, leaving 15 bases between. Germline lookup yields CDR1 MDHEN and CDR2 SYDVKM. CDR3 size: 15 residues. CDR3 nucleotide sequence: TGTGCCAGCTGCTCTCCTACTCGGGCCAAAAACATTCAGTACTTC. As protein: CASCSPTRAKNIQYF. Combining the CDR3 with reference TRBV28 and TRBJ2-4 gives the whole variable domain DVKVTQSSRYLVKRTGEKVFLECVQDMDHENMFWYRQDPGLGLRLIYFSYDVKMKEKGDIPEGYSVSREKKERFSLILESASTNQTSMYLCASCSPTRAKNIQYFGAGTRLSVL.

The DNA of the CDR3 is TGTGCCAGTAGTCTTCGGAGCGGGAGTTACTACGAGCAGTACTTC. Translation gives CASSLRSGSYYEQYF. V usage is TRBV19 and J usage is TRBJ2-7; 8 bases are a match to TRBD2. Unmatched junction bases numbered 9, after V lost 5 bases and J lost 3 bases. This CDR3 has 15 amino acids. Germline assignment: CDR1 LNHDA and CDR2 SQIVND (reference sequence).

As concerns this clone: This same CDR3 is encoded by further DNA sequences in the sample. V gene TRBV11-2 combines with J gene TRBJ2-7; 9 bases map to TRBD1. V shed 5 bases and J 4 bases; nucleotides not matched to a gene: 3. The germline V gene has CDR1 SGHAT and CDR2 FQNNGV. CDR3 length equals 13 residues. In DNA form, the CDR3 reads TGTGCCAGCAGCCCGGGACAGGGATACGAGCAGTACTTC. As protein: CASSPGQGYEQYF.

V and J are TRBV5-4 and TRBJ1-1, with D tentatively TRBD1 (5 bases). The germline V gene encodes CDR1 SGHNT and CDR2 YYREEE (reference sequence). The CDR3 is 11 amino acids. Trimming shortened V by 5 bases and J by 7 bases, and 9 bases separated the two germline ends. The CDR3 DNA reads TGTGCCAGCAGACGAGACAGTGAAGCTTTCTTT. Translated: CASRRDSEAFF.

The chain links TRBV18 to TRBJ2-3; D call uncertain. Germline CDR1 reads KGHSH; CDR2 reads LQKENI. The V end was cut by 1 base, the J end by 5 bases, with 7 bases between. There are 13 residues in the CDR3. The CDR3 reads CASSPRSGDTQYF. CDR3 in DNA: TGTGCCAGCTCACCACGGTCCGGAGATACGCAGTATTTT.

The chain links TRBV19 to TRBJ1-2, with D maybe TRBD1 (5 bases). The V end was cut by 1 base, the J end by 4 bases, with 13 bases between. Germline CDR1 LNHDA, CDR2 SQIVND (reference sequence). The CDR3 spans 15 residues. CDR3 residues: CASSIVAGKGYGYTF. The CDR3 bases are TGTGCCAGTAGTATAGTTGCAGGGAAAGGCTATGGCTACACCTTC.